The clone carrying this TCR beta chain came up a few times. The antigen remains undetermined. Thyroid ultrasound, orbital computed tomography, clinical symptoms, and serum thyroxine and TRAb underpinned diagnoses. The CDR3 spans 11 residues. Germline values: CDR1 SEHNR, CDR2 FQNEAQ (reference sequence). V shed 8 bases and J shed 5 bases, with 9 bases lying between them. The TCR beta CDR3 regions underwent amplification using RNA transcripts as the source. With the HTBI primer set, the TCR CDR3 went through a first round of RT-PCR. One entry per CDR3 protein, called by TCRdb with MiXCR from the multiplex PCR reads. The sample consists of some 560,000 distinct CDR3 sequences, approximately 14% of them appearing once. This record comes from a study of T cells in Graves' hyperthyroidism and ophthalmopathy. Study-wide points: Most thyroid clonotypes expanded above 0.001 appeared in blood too.

The rearrangement uses TRBV7-9 and TRBJ1-2, with D tentatively TRBD1 (5 bases). The sequence was collected from a woman aged 40 to 49 with Graves' hyperthyroidism. Sequencing used blood. CDR3 nucleotide sequence: TGTGCCAGCGACAGTCTTTATGGCTACACCTTC. The encoded protein is CASDSLYGYTF. The variable domain in full, with the rest retrieved from reference TRBV7-9 and TRBJ1-2, is DTGVSQNPRHKITKRGQNVTFRCDPISEHNRLYWYRQTLGQGPEFLTYFQNEAQLEKSRLLSDRFSAERPKGSFSTLEIQRTEQGDSAMYLCASDSLYGYTFGSGTRLTVV.